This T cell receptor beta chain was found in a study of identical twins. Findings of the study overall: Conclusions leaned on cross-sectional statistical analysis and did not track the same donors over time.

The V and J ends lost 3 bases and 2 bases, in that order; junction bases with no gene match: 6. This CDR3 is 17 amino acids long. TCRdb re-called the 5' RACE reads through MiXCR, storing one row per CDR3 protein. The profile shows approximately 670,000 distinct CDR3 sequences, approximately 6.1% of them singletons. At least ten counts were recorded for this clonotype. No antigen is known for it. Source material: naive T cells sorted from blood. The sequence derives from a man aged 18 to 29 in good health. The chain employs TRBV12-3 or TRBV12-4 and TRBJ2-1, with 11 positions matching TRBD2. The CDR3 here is CASSFGSGLAAYNEQFF. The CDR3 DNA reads TGTGCCAGCAGTTTCGGGTCGGGACTAGCGGCCTACAATGAGCAGTTCTTC.